This T cell receptor (beta chain) was found in a study of cytomegalovirus exposure and HLA in healthy donors. Study-level results: The tendency of first-cohort TCR clusters to co-occur in the approximately 110 validation repertoires was identified by a subsequent analysis. It was approximately 170 TCR beta chains that were listed as cytomegalovirus-associated.

From germline, CDR1 is SQVTM and CDR2 ANQGSEA. The CDR3 contains 13 residues. V dropped 2 bases and J dropped 3 bases, with 11 bases sitting between them. Measured with immunoSEQ multiplex PCR; TCRdb has only the in-frame clones, and not every one. The sample yields about 360,000 clones, roughly 88% seen once. Remarks on this clone: Its antigen is as yet unknown.

The origin of this receptor is a young woman in good health and CMV-seronegative. The specimen sequenced was PBMCs. The chain links TRBV29-1 to TRBJ2-7; maybe TRBD1 (5 bases). CDR3 DNA sequence: TGCAGCGTTGAAATAGACAGTAACTACGAGCAGTACTTC. Translation gives CSVEIDSNYEQYF.